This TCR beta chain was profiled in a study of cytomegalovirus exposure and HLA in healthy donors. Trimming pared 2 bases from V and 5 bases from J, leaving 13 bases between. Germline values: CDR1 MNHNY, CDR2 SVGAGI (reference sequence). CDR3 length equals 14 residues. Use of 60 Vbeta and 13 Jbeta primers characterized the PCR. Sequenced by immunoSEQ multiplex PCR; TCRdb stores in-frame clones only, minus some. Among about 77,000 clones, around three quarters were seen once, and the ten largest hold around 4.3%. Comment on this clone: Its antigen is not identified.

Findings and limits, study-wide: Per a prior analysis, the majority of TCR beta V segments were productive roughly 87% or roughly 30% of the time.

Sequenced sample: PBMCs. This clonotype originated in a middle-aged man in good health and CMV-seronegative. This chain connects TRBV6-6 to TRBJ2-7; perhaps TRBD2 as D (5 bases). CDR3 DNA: TGTGCCAGCAGTTACGGTATTGGGAGCGACGAGCAGTACTTC. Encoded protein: CASSYGIGSDEQYF.